The next 21 T cell receptor beta chains were all read from a single sample in a study of read filtering for tumor transcriptome and immune sequencing. From about 400 ng of RNA, a library with molecular barcoded alpha/delta and beta/gamma adaptors was made. One entry per CDR3 protein, called by TCRdb with MiXCR from the reads. The sample contains 35,000 to 40,000 distinct CDR3 sequences, roughly 15% of which appear only once. Sequencing used a population of CD138-negative cells sorted from bone marrow. These receptor sequences come from a donor over 35 with multiple myeloma.

This clonotype was seen at least ten times. The genes are TRBV6-5 and TRBJ2-7; 8 bases are shared with TRBD1. The V and J ends lost 4 bases and 2 bases, in that order; junction bases with no gene match: 4. The CDR3 has 14 residues. Germline values: CDR1 MNHEY, CDR2 SVGAGI. CDR3 in amino acids: CASSSGTGTYEQYF. The CDR3 nucleotides are TGTGCCAGCAGTTCCGGGACAGGAACCTACGAGCAGTACTTC.

In the case of this clonotype: One end of the junction is discordant with germline, which a read error may explain. This chain links TRBV7-9 with TRBJ2-7, with TRBD1 matching over 9 bases. This CDR3 contains 14 residues. The germline V gene encodes CDR1 SEHNR and CDR2 FQNEAQ (reference sequence). DNA for the CDR3: TGTACCAGCAGCTTAGGGGGGACAGGGAACGAGCAGTACTTC. Its protein is CTSSLGGTGNEQYF.

This clonotype was counted at least ten times. The V gene is TRBV11-2, the J gene TRBJ2-1; D is perhaps TRBD2 (7 bases). CDR3 length: 15 amino acids. Germline assignment: CDR1 SGHAT and CDR2 FQNNGV. The V and J ends lost 3 bases and 2 bases respectively, with 11 bases between them. CDR3 loop: CASSLGGGTYNEQFF. The CDR3 region has the DNA TGTGCCAGCAGCTTGGGCGGGGGCACCTACAATGAGCAGTTCTTC. Full variable domain (rest looked up from reference TRBV11-2 and TRBJ2-1): EAGVAQSPRYKIIEKRQSVAFWCNPISGHATLYWYQQILGQGPKLLIQFQNNGVVDDSQLPKDRFSAERLKGVDSTLKIQPAKLEDSAVYLCASSLGGGTYNEQFFGPGTRLTVL.

About this clonotype itself: This may stem from a read error, because a much larger clone lies one nucleotide away. The chain combines TRBV29-1 with TRBJ2-1, with 10 bases matching TRBD2. In germline, CDR1 is SQVTM, CDR2 ANQGSEA. CDR3 length: 17 amino acids. CDR3 nucleotide sequence: TGCAGCGCCTCAGGGTCTAGCGGGAGAGGGGTAAACAATGAGCGGTTCTTC. Amino acids: CSASGSSGRGVNNERFF.

This clonotype appeared a few times. V usage is TRBV7-9 and J usage is TRBJ2-1, with TRBD2 identical over 9 bases. CDR3 size: 19 residues. Germline CDR1 SEHNR, CDR2 FQNEAQ (reference sequence). The V and J ends lost 5 bases and 1 base, in that order; junction bases with no gene match: 15. The CDR3 protein is CASSLIGASGKGSYNEQFF. The CDR3 DNA reads as TGTGCCAGCAGCCTTATCGGGGCTAGCGGGAAGGGTTCCTACAATGAGCAGTTCTTC.

This clonotype occurred a few times. This may arise from a read error, as a much more abundant clone is one base away. The rearrangement links TRBV14 to TRBJ2-1, with D perhaps TRBD1 (7 bases). Germline CDR1 is SGHDN and CDR2 is FVKESK. The CDR3 contains 16 residues. V lost 4 bases and J lost 10, with 23 bases in between. The CDR3 here is CASSRRQGAGTKEQFF. The CDR3 nucleotides are TGTGCCAGCAGCCGACGACAGGGAGCGGGTACAAAGGAGCAGTTCTTC. Drawing the rest from reference TRBV14 and TRBJ2-1, the complete variable domain is EAGVTQFPSHSVIEKGQTVTLRCDPISGHDNLYWYRRVMGKEIKFLLHFVKESKQDESGMPNNRFLAERTGGTYSTLKVQPAELEDSGVYFCASSRRQGAGTKEQFFGPGTRLTVL.

This clonotype showed up many times. The chain employs TRBV7-2 and TRBJ2-5, with TRBD2 matching over 7 bases. Germline V gene data show CDR1 as SGHTA and CDR2 as FQGNSA. The CDR3 runs to 13 residues. V shed 5 bases, J shed 3 bases, and the junction held 3 bases outside the gene matches. CDR3 in amino acids: CASSRGREETQYF. CDR3 DNA: TGTGCCAGCAGCCGCGGGAGAGAAGAGACCCAGTACTTC.

This clonotype has at least ten counts. The V gene is TRBV29-1, the J gene TRBJ2-3; TRBD2 agrees at 7 bases. Germline trimming cut 5 bases from V and 1 base from J; bases unmatched to any gene: 3. The germline V gene encodes CDR1 SQVTM and CDR2 ANQGSEA. The CDR3 is 13 residues long. Here the CDR3 DNA reads TGCAGCGTTCATGGACTAGGCACAGATACGCAGTATTTT. As protein: CSVHGLGTDTQYF.

This clonotype was recorded at least ten times. The chain carries TRBV28 and TRBJ2-1; TRBD2 agrees at 8 bases. The CDR3 loop spans 14 amino acids. The J segment lost 8 bases and the V segment lost 6 bases, leaving 9 bases of the junction unmatched. Germline V lookup: CDR1 MDHEN, CDR2 SYDVKM. The CDR3 spells CASSPSGSSYEQFF. The CDR3 DNA follows: TGTGCCAGCAGCCCAAGCGGGAGTAGCTATGAGCAGTTCTTC.

On this clonotype itself: A much more abundant neighbour one base away suggests this may be a read error. The conserved phenylalanine or tryptophan normally closing the CDR3 is absent here, so this likely arose from a read error. The rearrangement links TRBV7-2 to TRBJ2-4; a weak D match, TRBD1 (5 bases). Germline CDR1 SGHTA, CDR2 FQGNSA. This CDR3 spans 16 amino acids. Trimming pared 5 bases from V and 0 bases from J, leaving 14 bases between. The CDR3 loop is CASSRPSTGAKNIQYS. For the CDR3, the DNA is TGTGCCAGCAGCCGTCCCAGCACAGGAGCCAAAAACATTCAGTACTCC.

In this sample, this clonotype turned up many times. This chain connects TRBV29-1 to TRBJ2-1; no definite D call. CDR3 size: 12 residues. V lost 7 bases and J 7 bases, leaving 14 bases between the germline ends. CDR1 SQVTM and CDR2 ANQGSEA come from the germline V gene. The CDR3 reads CSARLLRNEQFF. CDR3 in DNA: TGCAGCGCCCGCCTCCTTAGAAATGAGCAGTTCTTC.

The chain is built from TRBV20-1 and TRBJ2-3, with 10 bases lining up with TRBD1. J was trimmed by 4 bases and V by 5 bases; bases with no gene match: 3. From germline, CDR1 is DFQATT and CDR2 SNEGSKA (reference sequence). The CDR3 is 13 residues long. This CDR3 reads CSALTGGADTQYF. The CDR3 region has the DNA TGCAGTGCTTTGACAGGGGGCGCAGATACGCAGTATTTT.

Many counts were recorded for this clonotype. The rearrangement uses TRBV20-1 and TRBJ2-7, with D unresolved. There are 13 residues in the CDR3. Germline CDR1 and CDR2: DFQATT and SNEGSKA (reference sequence). Trimming removed 2 bases from V and 4 bases from J, with 12 bases in between. The CDR3 sequence: CSARTFAVYEQYF. CDR3 coding DNA: TGCAGTGCTAGAACGTTCGCAGTTTACGAGCAGTACTTC.

The table lists this clonotype with many counts. The rearrangement links TRBV6-2 or TRBV6-3 to TRBJ1-5, with D perhaps matching TRBD1 (6 bases). Trimming shortened V by 2 bases and J by 2 bases, and 10 bases separated the two germline ends. Germline assignment: CDR1 MNHEY and CDR2 SVGEGT. The CDR3 runs 15 residues. CDR3 bases: TGTGCCAGCAGTTACGGGGGCGTTGGCAATCAGCCCCAGCATTTT. Translated: CASSYGGVGNQPQHF.

The chain combines TRBV21-1 with TRBJ1-2. TRBV21-1 is classified as a pseudogene. This CDR3 has 14 residues. This CDR3 reads CASPGGGVPYGYTF. CDR3 in DNA: TGTGCCAGCCCTGGAGGAGGGGTCCCCTATGGCTACACCTTC.

In its sample, this clonotype was seen many times. The gene calls are TRBV6-5 and TRBJ2-7, with TRBD1 matching 12 bases. V lost 0 bases to trimming and J lost 9 bases; unmatched junction nucleotides: 3. Germline CDR1 and CDR2: MNHEY and SVGAGI. The CDR3 is made up of 14 amino acids. The CDR3 nucleotides read TGTGCCAGCAGTTACTCGGGACAGGGGGCGATGCAGTACTTC. Protein: CASSYSGQGAMQYF.

This clonotype was recorded at least ten times. The chain joins TRBV19 to TRBJ2-1; D gene ambiguous. Germline V gene sequence: CDR1 LNHDA, CDR2 SQIVND (reference sequence). This CDR3 is built from 14 residues. V was clipped by 5 bases and J by 6 bases, with 14 bases between them. CDR3 in amino acids: CASSPQFPSNEQFF. The CDR3, as DNA: TGTGCCAGTAGTCCTCAGTTCCCCTCCAATGAGCAGTTCTTC.

The J gene is TRBJ1-1, the V gene TRBV7-9; a weak D match, TRBD1 (6 bases). V shed 4 bases and J shed 4 bases, with 13 bases lying between them. CDR1 and CDR2 (germline): SEHNR, FQNEAQ (reference sequence). This CDR3 is 14 amino acids long. The CDR3 nucleotides are TGTGCCAGCAGCTCCAAGGGGGGCGCCACTGAAGCTTTCTTT. This codes for CASSSKGGATEAFF.

This clonotype has at least ten counts. The chain combines TRBV6-2 or TRBV6-3 with TRBJ2-5; D is possibly TRBD1 (5 bases). From germline, CDR1 is MNHEY and CDR2 SVGEGT. Trimming removed 8 bases from V and 6 bases from J, with 19 bases in between. CDR3 length equals 14 residues. CDR3 in amino acids: CASRQGRGLKTQYF. CDR3 DNA sequence: TGTGCCAGCCGCCAGGGCAGAGGCTTAAAGACCCAGTACTTC.

The chain has TRBV7-3 and TRBJ2-3, with TRBD2 identical over 12 bases. Germline V gives CDR1 SGHTA, CDR2 FQGTGA. J gave up 5 bases and V 5 bases, and 5 bases lay outside the gene matches. The CDR3 loop spans 15 amino acids. The CDR3 protein is CASSPRLAGVDTQYF. The CDR3 DNA sequence: TGTGCCAGCAGCCCCAGACTAGCGGGAGTAGATACGCAGTATTTT.

The rearrangement joins TRBV7-2 to TRBJ2-5, with D tentatively TRBD2 (5 bases). The CDR3 is 15 amino acids. V was shortened by 0 bases and J by 5 bases, with 13 bases between the two germline ends. CDR1 SGHTA and CDR2 FQGNSA come from the germline V gene. CDR3 region: CASSLAGSRGETQYF. CDR3 coding DNA: TGTGCCAGCAGCTTAGCTGGGTCTCGAGGGGAGACCCAGTACTTC.